A selection of T cell receptor beta chains follows, all from one sample in a study of identical twins. In TCRdb, the 5' RACE reads were re-called with MiXCR into one record per CDR3 protein. The table lists under 900,000 distinct CDR3 sequences, 15% to 20% of them singletons. In addition, the sample was reused for a study of T cells expressing NK-cell markers.

The sequencing input was PBMCs. The source of these receptors is a woman in her late teens or twenties in good health. CDR3s include the opening cysteine and the closing phenylalanine or tryptophan. D genes are given only for firm matches. Part of the rows lack a size; the others show once, few, many or a class for expanded clones.

j_call | clone_size | cdr3_length | d_call | v_call | cdr3_nt | cdr3_aa
TRBJ2-3 | few | 14 | TRBD2 | TRBV20-1 | TGCAGTGCAAGGAGCGGGAGGGCGGCAGATACGCAGTATTTT | CSARSGRAADTQYF
TRBJ2-1 | many | 11 | . | TRBV6-2/TRBV6-3 | TGTGCCAGCAGTTACTATGGGGAGCAGTTCTTC | CASSYYGEQFF
TRBJ2-3 | . | 13 | TRBD2 | TRBV29-1 | TGCAGCGTTGACTGGACTAGCTTAGGTACGCAGTATTTT | CSVDWTSLGTQYF
TRBJ1-3 | few | 13 | . | TRBV10-3 | TGTGCCATCAGTGAGGGCAGAGGAAACACCATATATTTT | CAISEGRGNTIYF
TRBJ2-7 | few | 17 | TRBD2 | TRBV20-1 | TGCAGTGCTAGAGATGCAACGACTAGCGGGGGGTACTACGAGCAGTACTTC | CSARDATTSGGYYEQYF
TRBJ2-3 | . | 16 | . | TRBV7-9 | TGTGCCAGCAGCTTTCTTTCCGGGGGAGGAACAGATACGCAGTATTTT | CASSFLSGGGTDTQYF
TRBJ2-1 | . | 15 | TRBD1 | TRBV12-3/TRBV12-4 | TGTGCCAGCAGCCCGGACAGGGGGAAATGGAATGAGCAGTTCTTC | CASSPDRGKWNEQFF
TRBJ2-5 | few | 13 | TRBD2 | TRBV7-2 | TGTGCCAGCAGCCGCGGACTAGTGGGCAGCCAGTACTTC | CASSRGLVGSQYF
TRBJ2-1 | few | 14 | . | TRBV5-6 | TGTGCCAGCAGCTTGCACGTCTCCTACAATGAGCAGTTCTTC | CASSLHVSYNEQFF
TRBJ1-5 | . | 15 | . | TRBV5-1 | TGCGCCAGCAGCTTGGGTTTCGGGGTGGGACAGCCCCAGCATTTT | CASSLGFGVGQPQHF
TRBJ1-1 | . | 13 | . | TRBV12-3/TRBV12-4 | TGTGCCAGCAGTGCTCAGGGATACACTGAAGCTTTCTTT | CASSAQGYTEAFF
TRBJ2-3 | . | 13 | . | TRBV20-1 | TGCAGTGCTAGTCCAGTCAGCACAGATACGCAGTATTTT | CSASPVSTDTQYF
TRBJ2-4 | many | 16 | TRBD2 | TRBV7-2 | TGTGCCAGCAGCCTAACTCTAGCGGCGATGAAAAACATTCAGTACTTC | CASSLTLAAMKNIQYF
TRBJ2-1 | many | 15 | TRBD2 | TRBV5-1 | TGCGCCAGCAGCTGGGACTACGCCGCCTACAATGAGCAGTTCTTC | CASSWDYAAYNEQFF